Below, 16 T cell receptor beta chains from the same sample are listed, as sequenced in a study of naive and memory T cell subsets. Two oligonucleotides, mixed equimolar, formed the beta constant-region primer covering TRBC1 and TRBC2. From the UMI-ligation and nested PCR reads, TCRdb called clonotypes with MiXCR, one entry per CDR3 protein. The sample has about 85,000 distinct CDR3 sequences, around 13% seen once. The sequencing input was central memory CD4+ T cells from blood. The receptor set was obtained from a human donor in good health.

This clonotype was seen at least ten times. The chain is built from TRBV20-1 and TRBJ2-7; D not resolved. The CDR3 extends over 12 amino acids. Per the germline V gene, CDR1 is DFQATT and CDR2 is SNEGSKA (reference sequence). V was cut by 6 bases and J by 3 bases, with 12 bases left in between. In nucleotides, the CDR3 is TGCAGTGCAGAACTCCCAAACTACGAGCAGTACTTC. As protein: CSAELPNYEQYF.

This clonotype was seen a handful of times. CDR3: CASSGLGRTEAFF. In DNA form, the CDR3 reads TGCGCCAGCAGTGGATTGGGGCGGACTGAAGCTTTCTTT. The rearrangement links TRBV10-1 to TRBJ1-1; TRBD1 is a possible D gene (5 bases). V was shortened by 4 bases and J by 5 bases, with 11 bases between the two germline ends. This CDR3 is built from 13 residues. The germline V gene encodes CDR1 WNHNN and CDR2 SYGVQD (reference sequence).

There are a few counts of this clonotype. The V gene is TRBV5-1, the J gene TRBJ2-1; a possible D gene is TRBD2 (5 bases). Germline loops: CDR1 SGHRS, CDR2 YFSETQ. Between the trimmed V and J ends, which lost 1 base and 6 bases, there was a span of 11 bases. This CDR3 comprises 14 residues. CDR3 loop: CASSLPRGSNEQFF. Here the CDR3 DNA reads TGCGCCAGCAGCTTGCCCCGGGGAAGCAATGAGCAGTTCTTC.

This clonotype was counted ten times or more. The V gene is TRBV7-2, the J gene TRBJ2-7, with TRBD2 identical over 10 bases. CDR3 length: 14 residues. After removal of 3 bases from V and 7 bases from J, the junction contained 6 bases not matched to a gene. Germline CDR1 reads SGHTA; CDR2 reads FQGNSA. DNA of the CDR3: TGTGCCAGCAGCTTGCAAAGCGGGAGGGCGGAGCAGTACTTC. Translating it yields CASSLQSGRAEQYF.

The chain is built from TRBV29-1 and TRBJ1-1, with D unclear. The germline gives CDR1 SQVTM, CDR2 ANQGSEA. This CDR3 has 13 residues. V was cut by 2 bases and J by 1 base, with 8 bases left in between. CDR3 sequence reads: CSVEPGSNTEAFF. CDR3 DNA sequence: TGCAGCGTTGAACCGGGGTCGAACACTGAAGCTTTCTTT. The whole variable domain, remainder taken from reference TRBV29-1 and TRBJ1-1, is SAVISQKPSRDICQRGTSLTIQCQVDSQVTMMFWYRQQPGQSLTLIATANQGSEATYESGFVIDKFPISRPNLTFSTLTVSNMSPEDSSIYLCSVEPGSNTEAFFGQGTRLTVV.

This clonotype has ten or more counts. The V call is TRBV11-2, the J call TRBJ2-3; D unclear. Between the trimmed V and J ends, which lost 5 bases and 3 bases, there was a span of 12 bases. Germline loops: CDR1 SGHAT, CDR2 FQNNGV. The CDR3 length is 14 residues. The CDR3 region is CASSVRERTDTQYF. CDR3 coding DNA: TGTGCCAGCAGCGTTCGAGAGCGAACAGATACGCAGTATTTT.

A single count supports this clonotype. The chain carries TRBV19 and TRBJ2-1; no clear D gene. Trimming removed 0 bases from V and 1 base from J, with 7 bases in between. The CDR3 loop spans 15 amino acids. The germline gives CDR1 LNHDA, CDR2 SQIVND (reference sequence). This CDR3 reads CASSIEGSSYNEQFF. The DNA of the CDR3 is TGTGCCAGTAGTATAGAGGGAAGTTCCTACAATGAGCAGTTCTTC.

This clonotype was recorded many times. The rearrangement links TRBV7-8 to TRBJ2-5; perhaps TRBD2 as D (6 bases). The CDR3 length is 15 residues. Germline CDR1 and CDR2: SGHVS and FQNEAQ. V lost 6 bases and J 2 bases, leaving 16 bases between the germline ends. CDR3 in amino acids: CASSIWERVQETQYF. CDR3 coding DNA: TGTGCCAGCAGTATTTGGGAGCGGGTACAAGAGACCCAGTACTTC.

Turning to this clonotype: Just one base apart from a much larger clone, this may be a read error. The chain combines TRBV2 with TRBJ2-4; D is undetermined. V gave up 2 bases and J gave up 5 bases, with 10 bases separating them. This CDR3 has 14 residues. Germline-derived CDR1 and CDR2 are SNHLY and FYNNEI. The CDR3 loop reads CASSESGCQNIQYF. CDR3 DNA: TGTGCCAGCAGTGAATCCGGATGTCAAAACATTCAGTACTTC.

This clonotype was seen only a few times. The chain couples TRBV6-1 to TRBJ2-1; TRBD2 agrees at 8 bases. This CDR3 contains 15 residues. V lost 6 bases and J lost 7; bases outside the gene matches: 11. The germline CDR1 and CDR2 sequences are MNHNS and SASEGT. The CDR3 region is CASSGGSSGRNEQFF. For the CDR3, the DNA is TGTGCCAGCAGCGGAGGGTCAAGCGGGAGAAATGAGCAGTTCTTC.

Only a few counts were recorded for this clonotype. The chain carries TRBV7-2 and TRBJ2-1; 7 nucleotides align to TRBD1. The germline V gene has CDR1 SGHTA and CDR2 FQGNSA. This CDR3 spans 15 amino acids. J was trimmed by 2 bases and V by 7 bases; bases with no gene match: 8. In DNA, the CDR3 is TGTGCCAGCACCCCACAGGGGTCCACCTACAATGAGCAGTTCTTC. Protein product: CASTPQGSTYNEQFF.

In this sample, this clonotype turned up a few times. The V gene is TRBV21-1, the J gene TRBJ1-4; the listed D gene, TRBD1, was not tested against the DNA. TRBV21-1 is listed as a pseudogene. This CDR3 has 15 residues. The CDR3: CASSEQTARNEKLFF. DNA for the CDR3: TGTGCCAGCAGCGAACAGACAGCCCGTAATGAAAAACTGTTTTTT.

This clonotype was seen only a few times. This chain links TRBV6-1 with TRBJ2-7; the D gene is possibly TRBD1 (6 bases). Germline lookup yields CDR1 MNHNS and CDR2 SASEGT. The CDR3 consists of 16 residues. Deletions cut 4 bases from V and 0 bases from J, with 16 bases between. The CDR3 loop is CASSGTDLLSSYEQYF. The CDR3 nucleotides read TGTGCCAGCAGTGGGACAGACCTATTGAGCTCCTACGAGCAGTACTTC.

J is TRBJ2-1 and V is TRBV2, with TRBD2 matching over 8 bases. The germline V gene encodes CDR1 SNHLY and CDR2 FYNNEI. This CDR3 region has 15 residues. Trimming at V came to 4 bases and at J to 4 bases, leaving 6 bases not matched to a gene. CDR3 amino acids: CASSGWREAYNEQFF. The CDR3 DNA sequence: TGTGCCAGCAGTGGGTGGCGGGAGGCGTACAATGAGCAGTTCTTC. The full variable domain, rest sourced from reference TRBV2 and TRBJ2-1, is EPEVTQTPSHQVTQMGQEVILRCVPISNHLYFYWYRQILGQKVEFLVSFYNNEISEKSEIFDDQFSVERPDGSNFTLKIRSTKLEDSAMYFCASSGWREAYNEQFFGPGTRLTVL.

The chain links TRBV27 to TRBJ2-7; D uncertain. This CDR3 is 14 amino acids long. V lost 5 bases and J 3 bases, leaving 14 bases between the germline ends. Germline CDR1 is MNHEY and CDR2 is SMNVEV (reference sequence). CDR3 residues: CASSPSAYVYEQYF. The CDR3 nucleotides read TGTGCCAGCAGTCCCTCTGCTTACGTCTACGAGCAGTACTTC.

This clonotype occurred many times. The chain carries TRBV5-1 and TRBJ2-1, with 7 bases that match TRBD2. V lost 5 bases, J lost 5 bases, and 7 bases stayed unmatched. Looked up from germline, CDR1 is SGHRS and CDR2 is YFSETQ. CDR3 length: 14 amino acids. The CDR3 DNA sequence: TGCGCCAGCAGAACCGCTAGCGGAAACAATGAGCAGTTCTTC. This codes for CASRTASGNNEQFF.